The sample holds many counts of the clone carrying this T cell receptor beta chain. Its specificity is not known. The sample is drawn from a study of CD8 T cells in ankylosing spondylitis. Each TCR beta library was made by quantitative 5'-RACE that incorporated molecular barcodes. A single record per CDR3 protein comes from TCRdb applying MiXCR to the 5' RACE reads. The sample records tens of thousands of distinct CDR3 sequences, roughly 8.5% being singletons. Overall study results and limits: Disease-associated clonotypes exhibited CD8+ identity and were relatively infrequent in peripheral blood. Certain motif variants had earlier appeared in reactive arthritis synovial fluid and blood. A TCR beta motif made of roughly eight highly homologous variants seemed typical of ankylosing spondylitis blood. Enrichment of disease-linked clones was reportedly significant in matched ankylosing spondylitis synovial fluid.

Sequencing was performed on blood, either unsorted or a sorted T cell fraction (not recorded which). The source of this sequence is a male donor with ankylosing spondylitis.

This CDR3 reads CASSLGTGGKEEQYF. CDR3 sequence (DNA): TGTGCCAGCAGTCTCGGGACAGGGGGTAAAGAAGAGCAGTACTTC. The chain links TRBV27 to TRBJ2-7; TRBD1 aligns across 11 bases. J gave up 7 bases and V 5 bases, and 10 bases lay outside the gene matches. Germline CDR1 and CDR2: MNHEY and SMNVEV (reference sequence). The CDR3 length is 15 residues.